The 29 T cell receptor beta chains below all came from one sample that was sequenced in a study of blood T cell repertoires in COVID-19. The method was immunoSEQ multiplex PCR; TCRdb's version includes in-frame clones alone and lacks a portion of them. The data hold about 180,000 clones, with about 81% observed a single time. Sequenced sample: peripheral blood. These receptors came from a woman at least 80 years old with COVID-19, enrolled during active disease.

The chain combines TRBV27 with TRBJ1-1; 10 positions agree with TRBD1. The CDR3 sequence is 15 residues long. Germline-derived CDR1 and CDR2 are MNHEY and SMNVEV (reference sequence). V dropped 6 bases and J dropped 6; count of bases not matched to a gene: 10. CDR3 bases: TGTGCCAGCAGAGGGTGGGACAGGGGATCTTCTGAAGCTTTCTTT. This codes for CASRGWDRGSSEAFF.

This sequence joins TRBV2 and TRBJ2-1; D uncertain. Trimming took off 5 bases at V and 8 bases at J, with 19 bases between the two ends. The length of the CDR3 is 15 residues. CDR1 and CDR2 (germline): SNHLY, FYNNEI. The CDR3 reads CASSQLPSGADEQFF. The CDR3 DNA follows: TGTGCCAGCAGTCAACTACCTTCGGGTGCGGATGAGCAGTTCTTC.

This chain connects TRBV27 to TRBJ2-7, with D unresolved. Per the germline V gene, CDR1 is MNHEY and CDR2 is SMNVEV (reference sequence). The CDR3 spans 13 residues. V lost 0 bases to trimming and J lost 3 bases, with 6 bases between them. CDR3 coding DNA: TGTGCCAGCAGTTTATCCATCAGCTACGAGCAGTACTTC. Protein: CASSLSISYEQYF.

The chain has TRBV5-6 and TRBJ2-3; D is possibly TRBD1 (6 bases). Germline CDR1 is SGHDT and CDR2 is YYEEEE. The CDR3 extends over 15 amino acids. Trimming shortened V by 4 bases and J by 1 base, and 13 bases separated the two germline ends. CDR3 DNA sequence: TGTGCCAGCAGCCCGGGCTACAGGGGCACAGATACGCAGTATTTT. Translation gives CASSPGYRGTDTQYF.

The chain has TRBV5-1 and TRBJ2-5, with TRBD2 identical over 8 bases. Germline CDR1 SGHRS, CDR2 YFSETQ. This CDR3 is 15 amino acids long. V was clipped by 4 bases and J by 2 bases; unmatched bases: 7. The CDR3 reads CASSKNVAGQETQYF. The CDR3 DNA sequence: TGCGCCAGCAGCAAGAACGTAGCGGGGCAAGAGACCCAGTACTTC.

This sequence joins TRBV6-1 and TRBJ1-2; the D is unclear. V was clipped by 2 bases and J by 2 bases, with 12 bases between them. This CDR3 contains 15 residues. Per the germline V gene, CDR1 is MNHNS and CDR2 is SASEGT. CDR3 bases: TGTGCCAGCAGTGAAAACCTGGGCAGCAACTATGGCTACACCTTC. The encoded protein is CASSENLGSNYGYTF.

V usage is TRBV7-2 and J usage is TRBJ2-1, with D possibly TRBD1 on 6 matching bases. The germline gives CDR1 SGHTA, CDR2 FQGNSA. V was trimmed by 7 bases and J by 9 bases, leaving 19 bases between them. This CDR3 comprises 14 residues. DNA of the CDR3: TGTGCCAGCACCCTTAGGGCAGGGGTCATTGAGCAGTTCTTC. It codes for CASTLRAGVIEQFF. Complete variable domain (other parts from reference TRBV7-2 and TRBJ2-1): GAGVSQSPSNKVTEKGKDVELRCDPISGHTALYWYRQSLGQGLEFLIYFQGNSAPDKSGLPSDRFSAERTGGSVSTLTIQRTQQEDSAVYLCASTLRAGVIEQFFGPGTRLTVL.

V gene TRBV9 combines with J gene TRBJ1-6, with 9 bases lining up with TRBD1. J lost 7 bases, V lost 0 bases, and 2 bases had no gene match. Germline V gives CDR1 SGDLS, CDR2 YYNGEE. This CDR3 region has 15 residues. CDR3 DNA sequence: TGTGCCAGCAGCGTAGGGGGACAGGGAAATTCACCCCTCCACTTT. Translated, it gives CASSVGGQGNSPLHF.

This rearrangement joins TRBV5-1 to TRBJ2-3, with 9 bases matching TRBD2. The trim removed 3 bases at V and 6 bases at J, leaving 11 bases unmatched. This CDR3 region has 16 residues. Germline V CDR1 and CDR2: SGHRS, YFSETQ. This chain's CDR3 is CASSYTLAGASDTQYF. The CDR3 DNA reads as TGCGCCAGCAGCTATACCTTAGCGGGAGCATCGGATACGCAGTATTTT.

The chain uses TRBV3-1 (or the pseudogene TRBV3-2) and TRBJ1-2; no clear D gene. Trimming removed 7 bases from V and 0 bases from J, with 9 bases in between. The CDR3 consists of 13 residues. The germline CDR1 and CDR2 sequences are LGHDT and YNNKEL (reference sequence). CDR3 in DNA: TGTGCCAGCACTGGGCCAGCTAACTATGGCTACACCTTC. It specifies CASTGPANYGYTF.

This chain connects TRBV30 to TRBJ2-5, with 9 bases matching TRBD1. The CDR3 has 15 amino acids. Germline CDR1 is GTSNPN and CDR2 is SVGIG (reference sequence). The V and J ends lost 3 bases and 2 bases, in that order; junction bases with no gene match: 7. The CDR3 protein is CAWSRTGTGQETQYF. The CDR3 region has the DNA TGTGCCTGGAGCCGTACCGGGACAGGGCAAGAGACCCAGTACTTC.

This chain uses TRBV6-6 with TRBJ1-2; 7 nucleotides agree with TRBD1. CDR1 and CDR2 (germline): MNHNY, SVGAGI (reference sequence). V trimming: 6 bases; J trimming: 4 bases; junction bases outside the gene matches: 8. This CDR3 region has 14 residues. Here the CDR3 reads CASSVGAGGYGYTF. Here the CDR3 DNA reads TGTGCCAGCAGCGTAGGTGCAGGGGGCTATGGCTACACCTTC.

This chain connects TRBV7-9 to TRBJ1-4; 8 nucleotides line up with TRBD1. This CDR3 has 12 residues. V was clipped by 10 bases and J by 7 bases; unmatched bases: 5. Germline CDR1 and CDR2: SEHNR and FQNEAQ (reference sequence). For the CDR3, the DNA is TGTGCCACCGGACAGGGCGGTGAAAAACTGTTTTTT. This gives the protein CATGQGGEKLFF.

The chain links TRBV2 to TRBJ2-7; 7 bases fit TRBD1. The CDR3 runs to 15 residues. V lost 7 bases, J lost 4 bases, and 13 bases stayed unmatched. The V gene's germline CDR1 is SNHLY and CDR2 FYNNEI. The CDR3 region is CASKVRDSLLYEQYF. CDR3 sequence (DNA): TGTGCCAGCAAGGTCCGGGACAGCCTTCTTTACGAGCAGTACTTC.

This clone was seen just once. This chain uses TRBV12-3 or TRBV12-4 with TRBJ2-1; no definite D call. CDR3 length: 12 amino acids. V dropped 4 bases and J dropped 4 bases, with 5 bases sitting between them. The CDR3 spells CASSSRYNEQFF. The CDR3 DNA reads TGTGCCAGCAGTTCGCGTTACAATGAGCAGTTCTTC.

V is TRBV6-2 or TRBV6-3 and J is TRBJ2-3; 7 positions agree with TRBD1. Germline lookup yields CDR1 MNHEY and CDR2 SVGEGT. The junction had 7 bases not matched to a gene; V was cut back by 4 bases and J by 9 bases. The length of the CDR3 is 13 residues. CDR3 sequence: CASSWAETGTQYF. CDR3 sequence (DNA): TGTGCCAGCAGTTGGGCGGAGACAGGGACGCAGTATTTT.

J is TRBJ1-5 and V is TRBV10-3; a weak D match, TRBD1 (6 bases). CDR3 length: 14 amino acids. The germline V gene has CDR1 ENHRY and CDR2 SYGVKD. Trimming left V 3 bases short and J 4 bases short, with 10 bases between. In nucleotides, the CDR3 is TGTGCCATCAGTGAACAGGGAGGGAATCAGCCCCAGCATTTT. Amino acids: CAISEQGGNQPQHF.

V is TRBV11-2 and J is TRBJ2-7; the D gene is possibly TRBD1 (5 bases). Trimming removed 3 bases at V and 3 bases at J, with 6 bases between. Germline V gene data show CDR1 as SGHAT and CDR2 as FQNNGV. The CDR3 covers 12 residues. For the CDR3, the DNA is TGTGCCAGCAGCTTTACAGGCTACGAGCAGTACTTC. The encoded protein is CASSFTGYEQYF.

This sequence joins TRBV18 and TRBJ2-1, with TRBD2 identical over 10 bases. Trimming cost V 2 bases and J 7 bases; bases outside gene matches: 8. This CDR3 is 16 amino acids long. Per germline, CDR1 KGHSH and CDR2 LQKENI. CDR3 region: CASSPFSGGAGNEQFF. The CDR3 DNA sequence: TGTGCCAGCTCACCATTCAGCGGGGGGGCCGGGAATGAGCAGTTCTTC.

A single count supports this clone. The gene calls are TRBV18 and TRBJ2-1; maybe TRBD1 (6 bases). The V gene's germline CDR1 is KGHSH and CDR2 LQKENI. The CDR3 consists of 15 residues. Trimming left V 1 base short and J 1 base short, with 8 bases between. Here the CDR3 DNA reads TGTGCCAGCTCACCACACAGGGAATCCTACAATGAGCAGTTCTTC. It is translated as CASSPHRESYNEQFF. The full variable domain, its missing parts supplied by reference TRBV18 and TRBJ2-1, is NAGVMQNPRHLVRRRGQEARLRCSPMKGHSHVYWYRQLPEEGLKFMVYLQKENIIDESGMPKERFSAEFPKEGPSILRIQQVVRGDSAAYFCASSPHRESYNEQFFGPGTRLTVL.

The chain links TRBV19 to TRBJ2-7; 10 bases agree with TRBD2. The CDR3 spans 15 residues. V was pared by 4 bases and J by 2 bases, with 5 bases of the junction left unmatched. CDR1 and CDR2 (germline): LNHDA, SQIVND (reference sequence). This CDR3 is CASSTFTSGTYEQYF. CDR3 coding DNA: TGTGCCAGTAGTACCTTTACTAGCGGGACCTACGAGCAGTACTTC.

The chain couples TRBV19 to TRBJ1-2; D possibly corresponds to TRBD1 (5 bases). Germline V gene sequence: CDR1 LNHDA, CDR2 SQIVND (reference sequence). This CDR3 has 15 residues. Trimming left V 5 bases short and J 5 bases short, with 18 bases between. CDR3 in DNA: TGTGCCAGTAGTTCCGAAGGTCCTCAGGGATATGGCTACACCTTC. Residues: CASSSEGPQGYGYTF.

The chain has TRBV19 and TRBJ2-7; 11 positions agree with TRBD1. Germline loops: CDR1 LNHDA, CDR2 SQIVND (reference sequence). The CDR3 length is 14 residues. Trimming at V came to 6 bases and at J to 3 bases, leaving 4 bases not matched to a gene. For the CDR3, the DNA is TGTGCCAGTAGCACCGGGACAGGGGGCTACGAGCAGTACTTC. This gives the protein CASSTGTGGYEQYF.

The V and J genes are TRBV15 and TRBJ2-5; D is unresolved. The V end was cut by 0 bases, the J end by 2 bases, with 10 bases between. Germline assignment: CDR1 LNHNV and CDR2 YYDKDF (reference sequence). This CDR3 has 15 amino acids. DNA for the CDR3: TGTGCCACCAGCAGAGAGCAGTTGGTTCAAGAGACCCAGTACTTC. It is translated as CATSREQLVQETQYF. The variable domain in full, completed from reference TRBV15 and TRBJ2-5, reads DAMVIQNPRYQVTQFGKPVTLSCSQTLNHNVMYWYQQKSSQAPKLLFHYYDKDFNNEADTPDNFQSRRPNTSFCFLDIRSPGLGDTAMYLCATSREQLVQETQYFGPGTRLLVL.

The chain uses TRBV5-6 and TRBJ2-7; possible D gene TRBD2, 6 bases. V was shortened by 2 bases and J by 0 bases, with 9 bases between the two germline ends. The CDR3 has 14 amino acids. Germline V gene lookup returns CDR1 SGHDT and CDR2 YYEEEE. The CDR3 region has the DNA TGTGCCAGCAGCTTAGGCGGGGCCTCCTACGAGCAGTACTTC. Its protein is CASSLGGASYEQYF.

The rearrangement uses TRBV7-9 and TRBJ2-7; the match to TRBD2 covers 7 bases. Germline V gene sequence: CDR1 SEHNR, CDR2 FQNEAQ (reference sequence). CDR3 length: 17 residues. V lost 1 base and J lost 7; bases outside the gene matches: 16. In DNA, the CDR3 is TGTGCCAGCAGCTTAGACCTCCGCGGGAGCATTCGGAAAGAGCAGTACTTC. Its translation: CASSLDLRGSIRKEQYF.

This sequence joins TRBV19 and TRBJ2-6, with 7 bases lining up with TRBD1. The CDR3 is made up of 15 amino acids. Germline CDR1 and CDR2: LNHDA and SQIVND (reference sequence). J lost 1 base, V lost 6 bases, and 3 bases had no gene match. CDR3 amino acids: CASRVTGSGANVLTF. The CDR3 DNA sequence: TGTGCCAGTAGAGTGACAGGGTCTGGGGCCAACGTCCTGACTTTC. The whole variable domain, filled in from reference TRBV19 and TRBJ2-6, reads DGGITQSPKYLFRKEGQNVTLSCEQNLNHDAMYWYRQDPGQGLRLIYYSQIVNDFQKGDIAEGYSVSREKKESFPLTVTSAQKNPTAFYLCASRVTGSGANVLTFGAGSRLTVL.

V is TRBV5-4 and J is TRBJ1-6, with a possible D match to TRBD1 (5 bases). The CDR3 runs to 18 residues. Germline V gene lookup returns CDR1 SGHNT and CDR2 YYREEE (reference sequence). Between the trimmed V and J ends, which lost 4 bases and 0 bases, there was a span of 17 bases. The CDR3 loop reads CASSGGEGWSSYNSPLHF. The CDR3 coding sequence is TGTGCCAGCAGCGGGGGGGAAGGTTGGAGCTCCTATAATTCACCCCTCCACTTT. The variable domain in full, completed from reference TRBV5-4 and TRBJ1-6, reads ETGVTQSPTHLIKTRGQQVTLRCSSQSGHNTVSWYQQALGQGPQFIFQYYREEENGRGNFPPRFSGLQFPNYSSELNVNALELDDSALYLCASSGGEGWSSYNSPLHFGNGTRLTVT.

V and J are TRBV18 and TRBJ2-1; 8 bases are a match to TRBD2. This CDR3 region has 14 residues. Germline CDR1 and CDR2: KGHSH and LQKENI. With 5 bases clipped from V and 6 bases from J, the junction kept 6 bases outside the gene matches. Here the CDR3 DNA reads TGTGCCAGCTCAGCCAGCGGGGGTCGCAATGAGCAGTTCTTC. Protein: CASSASGGRNEQFF.